This TCR beta chain was identified during a study of blood T cell repertoires in COVID-19. V lost 7 bases to trimming and J lost 7 bases; unmatched junction nucleotides: 12. CDR1 MNHEY and CDR2 SMNVEV come from the germline V gene (reference sequence). The CDR3 consists of 16 residues. The assay was immunoSEQ multiplex PCR, and TCRdb's table has in-frame clones only and misses some. This sample yields some 80,000 clones, of which roughly four fifths are seen a single time; 20% belongs to the top ten. The source of this sequence is a woman of 80 years or more with active or convalescent COVID-19. J is TRBJ2-2 and V is TRBV27; the match to TRBD1 covers 10 bases. Material: peripheral blood. Here the CDR3 DNA reads TGTGCCAGCACCCCGCGGGGGACAGGGGAAATCGGGGAGCTGTTTTTT. This encodes CASTPRGTGEIGELFF.